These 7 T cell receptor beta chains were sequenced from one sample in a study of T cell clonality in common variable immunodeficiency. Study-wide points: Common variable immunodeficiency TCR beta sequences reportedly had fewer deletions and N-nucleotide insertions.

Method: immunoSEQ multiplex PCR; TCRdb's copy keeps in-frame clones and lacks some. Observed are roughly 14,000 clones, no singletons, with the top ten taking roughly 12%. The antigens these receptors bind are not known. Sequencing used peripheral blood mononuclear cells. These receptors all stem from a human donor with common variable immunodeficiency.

CDR3 in amino acids: CASRGTSKETQYF. The covered CDR3 bases are TGTGCCAGCCGAGGGACTTCTAAAGAGACC. This chain joins TRBV7-9 and TRBJ2-5; a possible D gene is TRBD2 (6 bases). The read ends 3 residues before the CDR3 terminus; that terminus is restored from the germline J gene. The V gene lost 8 bases and the J gene lost 3 bases, with 13 bases spanning the gap. The V gene's germline CDR1 is SEHNR and CDR2 FQNEAQ (reference sequence). The CDR3 runs to 13 residues.

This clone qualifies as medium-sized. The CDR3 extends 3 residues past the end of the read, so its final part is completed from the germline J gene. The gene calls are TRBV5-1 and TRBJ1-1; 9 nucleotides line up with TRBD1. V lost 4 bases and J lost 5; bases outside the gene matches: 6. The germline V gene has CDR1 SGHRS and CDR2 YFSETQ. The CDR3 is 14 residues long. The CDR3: CASSQDRGWTEAFF. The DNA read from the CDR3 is TGCGCCAGCAGCCAGGACAGGGGATGGACTGAA. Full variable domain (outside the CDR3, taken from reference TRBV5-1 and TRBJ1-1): KAGVTQTPRYLIKTRGQQVTLSCSPISGHRSVSWYQQTPGQGLQFLFEYFSETQRNKGNFPGRFSGRQFSNSRSEMNVSTLELGDSALYLCASSQDRGWTEAFFGQGTRLTVV.

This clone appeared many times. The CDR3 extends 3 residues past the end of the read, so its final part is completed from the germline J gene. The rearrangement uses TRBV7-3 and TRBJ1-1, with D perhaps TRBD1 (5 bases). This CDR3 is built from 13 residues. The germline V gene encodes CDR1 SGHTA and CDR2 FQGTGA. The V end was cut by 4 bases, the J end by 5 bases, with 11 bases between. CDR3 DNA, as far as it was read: TGTGCCAGCAGCTATGGGGGGAGTACTGAA. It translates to CASSYGGSTE. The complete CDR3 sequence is CASSYGGSTEAFF.

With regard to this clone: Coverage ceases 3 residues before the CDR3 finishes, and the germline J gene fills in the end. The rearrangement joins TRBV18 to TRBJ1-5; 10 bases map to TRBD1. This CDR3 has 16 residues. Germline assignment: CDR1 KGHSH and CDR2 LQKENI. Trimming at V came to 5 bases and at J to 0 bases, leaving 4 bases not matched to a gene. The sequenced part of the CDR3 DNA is TGTGCCAGCTCAAGCGGGACAGGGGATAGCAATCAGCCC. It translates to CASSSGTGDSNQP. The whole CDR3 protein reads CASSSGTGDSNQPQHF.

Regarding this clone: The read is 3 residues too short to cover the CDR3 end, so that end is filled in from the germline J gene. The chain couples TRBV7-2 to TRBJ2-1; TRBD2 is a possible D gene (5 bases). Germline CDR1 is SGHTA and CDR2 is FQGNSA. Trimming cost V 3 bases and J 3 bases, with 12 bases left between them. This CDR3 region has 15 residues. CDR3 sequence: CASSLTRGVYNEQFF. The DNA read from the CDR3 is TGTGCCAGCAGCTTGACTCGGGGAGTCTACAATGAG. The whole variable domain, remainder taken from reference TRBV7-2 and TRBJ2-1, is GAGVSQSPSNKVTEKGKDVELRCDPISGHTALYWYRQSLGQGLEFLIYFQGNSAPDKSGLPSDRFSAERTGGSVSTLTIQRTQQEDSAVYLCASSLTRGVYNEQFFGPGTRLTVL.

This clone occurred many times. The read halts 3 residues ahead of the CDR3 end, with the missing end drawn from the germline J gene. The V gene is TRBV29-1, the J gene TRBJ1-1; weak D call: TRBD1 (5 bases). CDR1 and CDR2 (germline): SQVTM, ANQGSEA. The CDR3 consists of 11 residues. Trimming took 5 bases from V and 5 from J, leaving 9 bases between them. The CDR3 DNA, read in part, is TGCAGCGTTCGGGGGAGGACTGAA. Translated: CSVRGRTE. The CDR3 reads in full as CSVRGRTEAFF.

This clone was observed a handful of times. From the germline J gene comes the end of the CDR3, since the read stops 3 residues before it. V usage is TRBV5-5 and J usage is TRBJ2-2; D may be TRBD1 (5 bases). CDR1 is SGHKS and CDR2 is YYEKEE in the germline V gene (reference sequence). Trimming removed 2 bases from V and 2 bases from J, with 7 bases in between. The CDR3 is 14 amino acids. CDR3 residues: CASSFDSNTGELFF. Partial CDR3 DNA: TGTGCCAGCAGCTTTGACAGCAACACCGGGGAG.